This TCR beta chain was obtained from a study of blood T cells in healthy people across ages. V lost 0 bases and J 1 base, leaving 17 bases between the germline ends. The CDR3 totals 18 residues. The germline gives CDR1 MGHRA, CDR2 YSYEKL. The study, taken as a whole, reports: While age rose, TCR beta diversity per million T cells dropped in a roughly linear way.

This clonotype was picked up a small number of times. The antigen remains unidentified. Isolation yielded PBMCs, at least 6 million per sample, in every case. PCR was performed a second time for roughly 7 to 11 cycles using a sample-barcoded 5' primer and a J-beta primer mix. TCRdb fed the 5' RACE reads into MiXCR, producing one record per CDR3 protein. The table lists 1.5 million to 2 million distinct CDR3 sequences, around 50% of them singletons. The sequence was collected from a woman in her forties in good health. This chain links TRBV4-1 with TRBJ2-3; the D call may be TRBD1 or TRBD2 (6 bases each). The sequenced material came from blood. The CDR3 loop is CASSQDGGQGIRTDTQYF. The DNA for the CDR3 is TGCGCCAGCAGCCAAGATGGAGGGCAGGGGATACGCACAGATACGCAGTATTTT.